The clone carrying this T cell receptor (beta chain) was seen ten or more times. The target antigen is unknown. The data derive from a study of identical twins. Study conclusions and caveats: Findings depended on cross-sectional statistics rather than tracking the same donors. Some out-of-frame alpha sequences were shared by twins, and these showed excess low generation probability. Abundant beta clonotypes from cord blood bore fewer insertions; memory repertoires lacked this pattern.

Template switching supplied a universal primer site; unique molecular identifiers were carried on the cDNA. TCRdb analysed the 5' RACE reads with MiXCR anew, one entry per CDR3 protein. The repertoire holds about 100,000 distinct CDR3 sequences, with roughly 6% as singletons. Germline assignment: CDR1 SGHDN and CDR2 FVKESK. This CDR3 has 17 residues. Trimming left V 0 bases short and J 7 bases short, with 16 bases between. The sample taken for sequencing was memory T cells sorted from blood. The clonotype comes from a woman aged 45-65 years in good health. The J gene is TRBJ1-6, the V gene TRBV14; D remains unclear. CDR3 residues: CASSQEGISRRNSPLHF. CDR3 DNA sequence: TGTGCCAGCAGCCAAGAGGGCATCTCACGCCGAAATTCACCCCTCCACTTT. Drawing the rest from reference TRBV14 and TRBJ1-6, the complete variable domain is EAGVTQFPSHSVIEKGQTVTLRCDPISGHDNLYWYRRVMGKEIKFLLHFVKESKQDESGMPNNRFLAERTGGTYSTLKVQPAELEDSGVYFCASSQEGISRRNSPLHFGNGTRLTVT.